The 20 T cell receptor beta chains below come from one sample, sequenced in a study of CD8+CD57+ T cells in acquired aplastic anemia. Selection for sequencing was limited to patients who had shown CD8+CD57+ cell expansion by flow cytometry. TCR beta VDJ combinations and CDR3 sequences were profiled from genomic DNA. Each CDR3 protein gets one entry after TCRdb re-called the reads with MiXCR. The sample consists of approximately 300,000 distinct CDR3 sequences, about 50% of them appearing once. The sequencing input was sorted CD4+, CD8+, or CD8+CD57+ T cells (not recorded which) from PBMCs. The receptors come from a human donor with aplastic anemia.

Concerning this clonotype: This may be a read error, as it is one base from a much larger clone. The chain has TRBV2 and TRBJ2-7, with 7 bases identical to TRBD2. CDR1 is SNHLY and CDR2 is FYNNEI in the germline V gene. The CDR3 has 14 residues. The CDR3 DNA is TGTGCCAGCAGTTCACGGGGGGTGCTTGGGGAGCAGCACTTC. This codes for CASSSRGVLGEQHF.

The chain is built from TRBV10-2 and TRBJ2-3; D remains unclear. Germline V gene lookup returns CDR1 WSHSY and CDR2 SAAADI. The CDR3 covers 17 residues. The ends were cut back, 0 bases at V and 5 bases at J, with 18 bases in the middle. The CDR3 spells CASSESRAAPSEDTQYF. For the CDR3, the DNA is TGCGCCAGCAGTGAGTCGAGAGCCGCACCTTCCGAAGATACGCAGTATTTT.

The J gene is TRBJ2-1, the V gene TRBV7-9; 11 nucleotides agree with TRBD2. The J segment lost 7 bases and the V segment lost 6 bases, leaving 2 bases of the junction unmatched. The CDR3 runs to 13 residues. The germline CDR1 and CDR2 sequences are SEHNR and FQNEAQ (reference sequence). The CDR3 nucleotides are TGTGCCAGCAGTCGACTAGCGGGGAATGAGCAGTTCTTC. Protein product: CASSRLAGNEQFF.

The CDR3 nucleotides read TGTGCCAGCATAACCGGGGGGCAGGTCTCTTGCTACGAGCAGTACTTC. Amino acids: CASITGGQVSCYEQYF. The gene calls are TRBV12-3 or TRBV12-4 and TRBJ2-7; D is perhaps TRBD2 (7 bases). The CDR3 length is 16 residues. V was cut by 7 bases and J by 3 bases, with 22 bases left in between.

This clonotype was seen repeatedly, ten times or more. V is TRBV9 and J is TRBJ1-2; D perhaps matches TRBD1 (6 bases). CDR3 length equals 14 residues. Germline loops: CDR1 SGDLS, CDR2 YYNGEE. V lost 5 bases to trimming and J lost 2 bases, with 13 bases between them. This chain's CDR3 is CASSPLQGNYGYTF. The DNA of the CDR3 is TGTGCCAGCAGTCCACTTCAGGGGAACTATGGCTACACCTTC.

This clonotype was seen a few times. This chain links TRBV20-1 with TRBJ1-1; no definite D call. Trimming left V 2 bases short and J 8 bases short, with 12 bases between. The CDR3 loop spans 12 amino acids. Germline V gene sequence: CDR1 DFQATT, CDR2 SNEGSKA (reference sequence). The CDR3 DNA follows: TGCAGTGCTAGAACCACGACCCCCGAAGCTTTCTTT. Protein product: CSARTTTPEAFF.

This clonotype was seen ten or more times. V usage is TRBV6-1 and J usage is TRBJ1-2; D is ambiguous. Germline CDR1 and CDR2: MNHNS and SASEGT. Trimming took 7 bases from V and 0 from J, leaving 15 bases between them. The CDR3 loop spans 15 amino acids. DNA for the CDR3: TGTGCCAGCAAAATCGACGGATATCCTAACTATGGCTACACCTTC. Protein product: CASKIDGYPNYGYTF.

This clonotype has just a few counts. This chain joins TRBV7-9 and TRBJ1-6, with D perhaps TRBD1 (6 bases). V shed 3 bases and J shed 9 bases, with 12 bases lying between them. This CDR3 has 14 amino acids. Germline assignment: CDR1 SEHNR and CDR2 FQNEAQ (reference sequence). CDR3 protein: CASSLGGGGSPLHF. The CDR3 region has the DNA TGTGCCAGCAGCTTGGGGGGAGGGGGTTCACCCCTCCACTTT. The complete variable domain, with remaining parts taken from reference TRBV7-9 and TRBJ1-6, reads DTGVSQNPRHKITKRGQNVTFRCDPISEHNRLYWYRQTLGQGPEFLTYFQNEAQLEKSRLLSDRFSAERPKGSFSTLEIQRTEQGDSAMYLCASSLGGGGSPLHFGNGTRLTVT.

As for this clonotype: The junction and the germline gene differ at one end; a read error may be behind it. This rearrangement joins TRBV24-1 to TRBJ2-3; D remains ambiguous. The CDR3 contains 12 residues. CDR1 is KGHDR, CDR2 SFDVKD, per germline. The CDR3 DNA sequence: TGTGCCACCAGTGAGTCTACAGAGACGCAGTATTTT. This encodes CATSESTETQYF.

In its sample, this clonotype was seen many times. J is TRBJ1-2 and V is TRBV3-1; D not resolved. Trimming shortened V by 3 bases and J by 0 bases, and 14 bases separated the two germline ends. The germline V gene encodes CDR1 LGHDT and CDR2 YNNKEL (reference sequence). This CDR3 spans 16 amino acids. CDR3 coding DNA: TGTGCCAGCAGCCATGGACCTGGGGAGACTAACTATGGCTACACCTTC. Protein product: CASSHGPGETNYGYTF.

The table lists this clonotype with a count of one. The chain combines TRBV20-1 with TRBJ1-2; no clear D. The CDR3 length is 13 residues. Germline V lookup: CDR1 DFQATT, CDR2 SNEGSKA (reference sequence). V dropped 6 bases and J dropped 3 bases, with 14 bases sitting between them. CDR3 sequence reads: CSAQEGIDYGYTF. The CDR3 DNA sequence: TGCAGTGCCCAAGAGGGTATCGACTATGGCTACACCTTC.

V gene TRBV7-9 combines with J gene TRBJ2-5; maybe TRBD1 (6 bases). CDR1 and CDR2 (germline): SEHNR, FQNEAQ (reference sequence). V was cut by 1 base and J by 3 bases, with 12 bases left in between. The CDR3 runs 15 residues. CDR3 DNA: TGTGCCAGCAGCTTAGTCAGGGGTATTGAAGAGACCCAGTACTTC. Its protein is CASSLVRGIEETQYF. Full variable domain (remainder filled in from reference TRBV7-9 and TRBJ2-5): DTGVSQNPRHKITKRGQNVTFRCDPISEHNRLYWYRQTLGQGPEFLTYFQNEAQLEKSRLLSDRFSAERPKGSFSTLEIQRTEQGDSAMYLCASSLVRGIEETQYFGPGTRLLVL.

This CDR3 reads CASSQDGLAGTNEQFF. DNA of the CDR3: TGTGCCAGCAGCCAGGATGGACTAGCGGGAACGAATGAGCAGTTCTTC. The chain has TRBV3-1 and TRBJ2-1, with 12 bases aligning to TRBD2. The V and J ends lost 3 bases and 7 bases, in that order; junction bases with no gene match: 7. CDR3 size: 16 residues. Germline CDR1 LGHDT, CDR2 YNNKEL (reference sequence).

In its sample, this clonotype was seen once. This chain links TRBV5-1 with TRBJ1-4; D is possibly TRBD1 (5 bases). V was cut by 3 bases and J by 0 bases, with 12 bases left in between. The germline V gene has CDR1 SGHRS and CDR2 YFSETQ. The CDR3 contains 16 residues. This CDR3 reads CASSSRDPSTNEKLFF. DNA of the CDR3: TGCGCCAGCAGCTCCAGGGACCCCTCAACTAATGAAAAACTGTTTTTT.

V and J are TRBV20-1 and TRBJ1-2; D remains ambiguous. The CDR3 covers 19 residues. V lost 5 bases and J 0 bases, leaving 28 bases between the germline ends. Germline values: CDR1 DFQATT, CDR2 SNEGSKA (reference sequence). Here the CDR3 reads CSASPDGTSSPPTNYGYTF. The CDR3 coding sequence is TGCAGTGCTTCTCCGGACGGAACCTCTTCCCCCCCTACTAACTATGGCTACACCTTC.

This chain links TRBV20-1 with TRBJ2-5; D is tentatively TRBD1 or TRBD2 (5 bases each). Per the germline V gene, CDR1 is DFQATT and CDR2 is SNEGSKA (reference sequence). CDR3 length: 10 residues. V lost 3 bases and J 9 bases, leaving 8 bases between the germline ends. DNA of the CDR3: TGCAGTGCTAGCGGGGCGGCCCAGTACTTC. Amino acid sequence: CSASGAAQYF.

In the case of this clonotype: The CDR3 ends on some other residue instead of the conserved phenylalanine or tryptophan, so this is likely a read error. The DNA is left out, because the CDR3 cannot be placed on it with certainty; the CDR3 is given as TCRdb lists it. J is TRBJ2-7 and V is TRBV20-1; the table's TRBD1 call for D was not verified on the DNA. The CDR3 region is 14 residues in length, termini included. Germline-derived CDR1 and CDR2 are DFQATT and SNEGSKA (reference sequence). The CDR3 here is CSARLSRGAYERYS.

The gene calls are TRBV11-2 and TRBJ1-6; no firm D call. Per germline, CDR1 SGHAT and CDR2 FQNNGV. Trimming took 5 bases from V and 8 from J, leaving 7 bases between them. The CDR3 is 12 amino acids. The CDR3 spells CASSAGDSPLHF. The CDR3 DNA reads as TGTGCCAGCAGCGCAGGAGATTCACCCCTCCACTTT. The whole variable domain, remainder taken from reference TRBV11-2 and TRBJ1-6, is EAGVAQSPRYKIIEKRQSVAFWCNPISGHATLYWYQQILGQGPKLLIQFQNNGVVDDSQLPKDRFSAERLKGVDSTLKIQPAKLEDSAVYLCASSAGDSPLHFGNGTRLTVT.

The chain recombines TRBV20-1 with TRBJ2-3, with 11 bases matching TRBD1. CDR3 size: 16 residues. In germline, CDR1 is DFQATT, CDR2 SNEGSKA (reference sequence). Trimming removed 6 bases from V and 1 base from J; junction bases left unmatched: 9. CDR3 loop: CSAPFRTGGGTDTQYF. The DNA for the CDR3 is TGCAGTGCCCCGTTTAGGACAGGGGGCGGCACAGATACGCAGTATTTT.

Many counts were recorded for this clonotype. This chain uses TRBV7-6 with TRBJ2-7; 7 bases are shared with TRBD2. The CDR3 consists of 12 residues. J was trimmed by 6 bases and V by 5 bases; bases with no gene match: 4. Germline CDR1 and CDR2: SGHVS and FNYEAQ. This CDR3 reads CASSLERGEQYF. The CDR3 bases are TGTGCCAGCAGCCTAGAGCGGGGCGAGCAGTACTTC.